Below, one TCR beta chain is given with its context. The target antigen is unknown. CDR3 length: 19 residues. The V gene's germline CDR1 is LGHDT and CDR2 YNNKEL (reference sequence). J gave up 4 bases and V 0 bases, and 16 bases lay outside the gene matches. This sample stems from a study of persistence of HIV-infected CD4 T cells. Study in general: Isolated cells were CMV- and HIV-1 Gag-responding CD4+ T cells.

Cells were stimulated with CMV-infected fibroblast lysates at approximately 10 ug/mL. Sorted nonresponding memory CD4+ T cells were CD40L-negative, CD69-negative, CD45RO-high. Donors had CD4+ T cell counts above 400 cells/uL and were CMV-seropositive. CD8-depleted PBMCs were stimulated more than 15 hours with anti-CD28/CD49d costimulation, CD40-blocking antibody and enfuvirtide. The immunoSEQ assay was version 4, run in survey mode. Here immunoSEQ multiplex PCR was the method, and the copy in TCRdb shows in-frame clones only, minus some. The table shows about 40,000 clones, with around 80% occurring only once. Study conclusions and caveats: Proviral oligoclonality tracked with TCR oligoclonality within the same sorted cells.

This rearrangement joins TRBV3-1 (or the pseudogene TRBV3-2) to TRBJ2-5, with TRBD2 matching over 8 bases. This clonotype originated in an adult man with HIV who was CMV-seropositive. The sample here was CD4+ T cells sorted from PBMCs after roughly 18-hour stimulation, taken from a patient who received antiretroviral therapy. The CDR3 DNA reads as TGTGCCAGCAGCCAAGAAAGATCCCTTCGGGGGGGCGGGAGAGAGACCCAGTACTTC. It specifies CASSQERSLRGGGRETQYF.